This paragraph reports one T cell receptor beta chain. Its antigen is not known. The data are from a study of graft-versus-host responses after intestinal transplantation. Looking at the study overall: Recipients got multivisceral, liver-intestinal, or isolated intestinal transplants. Following induction with anti-thymocyte globulin, all recipients were given tacrolimus and steroids for around three years.

The assay was immunoSEQ multiplex PCR, and TCRdb's table has in-frame clones only and misses some. The data show around 15,000 clones, with under 70% seen just once and approximately 23% held by the top ten. General study findings and limits: Patients who carried graft-donor T cell macrochimerism also had high graft-versus-host to host-versus-graft clonal ratios in their allografts.

Looked up from germline, CDR1 is ENHRY and CDR2 is SYGVKD. The CDR3 extends over 14 amino acids. V was clipped by 3 bases and J by 0 bases, with 8 bases between them. Researchers processed graft tissue to release intraepithelial and lamina propria lymphocytes. The rearrangement uses TRBV10-3 and TRBJ1-1; no clear D. The sample was ileum tissue, taken around 99 weeks after intestinal transplantation. This TCR came from a human patient who received an intestinal transplant, so some T cells may come from the graft donor. CDR3 in DNA: TGTGCCATCAGTGATGGGTATATGAACACTGAAGCTTTCTTT. Translated: CAISDGYMNTEAFF.